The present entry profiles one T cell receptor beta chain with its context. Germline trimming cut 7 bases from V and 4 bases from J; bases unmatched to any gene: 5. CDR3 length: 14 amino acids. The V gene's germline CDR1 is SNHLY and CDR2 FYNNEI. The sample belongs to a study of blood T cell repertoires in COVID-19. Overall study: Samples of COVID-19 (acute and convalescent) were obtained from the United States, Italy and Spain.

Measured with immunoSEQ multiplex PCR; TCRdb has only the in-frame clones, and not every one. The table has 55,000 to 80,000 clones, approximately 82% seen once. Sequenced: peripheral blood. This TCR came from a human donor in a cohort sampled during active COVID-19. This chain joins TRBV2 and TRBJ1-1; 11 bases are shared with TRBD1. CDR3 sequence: CASTRDRGGTEAFF. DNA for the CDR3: TGTGCCAGCACCAGGGACAGGGGGGGCACTGAAGCTTTCTTT.